Each of the 13 T cell receptor beta chains below was sequenced from the same sample in a study of OX40 agonist ivuxolimab in advanced cancers. Clones were read by immunoSEQ multiplex PCR, and TCRdb kept only the in-frame ones, dropping some. The table includes tens of thousands of clones, 79% detected once. Sequencing was performed on CD4+ or CD8+ T cells sorted from blood, taken in a trial of the OX40 agonist ivuxolimab. These receptors all come from an adult with an advanced solid tumor such as melanoma, head and neck, liver or kidney cancer.

This chain connects TRBV2 to TRBJ1-2, with a possible D match to TRBD1 (6 bases). The germline V gene encodes CDR1 SNHLY and CDR2 FYNNEI. The CDR3 covers 12 residues. The ends were cut back, 8 bases at V and 4 bases at J, with 11 bases in the middle. The CDR3 region has the DNA TGTGCCAGCCAGGCGGACAGCTATGGCTACACCTTC. Protein product: CASQADSYGYTF.

This clone was detected only once. This chain connects TRBV12-5 to TRBJ1-1; possibly TRBD1 for D (6 bases). V was clipped by 6 bases and J by 6 bases, with 14 bases between them. CDR3 length equals 13 residues. CDR1 is LGHNT, CDR2 FRNRAP, per germline. The CDR3 DNA is TGTGCTAGTGGCCAGAAGACAGGCTCTGAAGCTTTCTTT. It translates to CASGQKTGSEAFF. The whole variable domain, filled in from reference TRBV12-5 and TRBJ1-1, reads DARVTQTPRHKVTEMGQEVTMRCQPILGHNTVFWYRQTMMQGLELLAYFRNRAPLDDSGMPKDRFSAEMPDATLATLKIQPSEPRDSAVYFCASGQKTGSEAFFGQGTRLTVV.

The chain combines TRBV1 with TRBJ1-1. TRBV1 is a recognized pseudogene. CDR3 length equals 16 residues. The CDR3 is CTSSQETRGTNTEAFF. The CDR3 DNA reads as TGCACCAGCAGCCAAGAGACGAGGGGCACGAACACTGAAGCTTTCTTT.

The chain couples TRBV2 to TRBJ2-5, with 7 positions matching TRBD2. This CDR3 is 16 amino acids long. Looked up from germline, CDR1 is SNHLY and CDR2 is FYNNEI. The trim removed 2 bases at V and 1 base at J, leaving 7 bases unmatched. CDR3 sequence: CASSESPAGLQETQYF. CDR3 in DNA: TGTGCCAGCAGTGAAAGCCCAGCGGGGCTCCAAGAGACCCAGTACTTC. Using reference TRBV2 and TRBJ2-5 for the parts outside the CDR3, the full variable domain is EPEVTQTPSHQVTQMGQEVILRCVPISNHLYFYWYRQILGQKVEFLVSFYNNEISEKSEIFDDQFSVERPDGSNFTLKIRSTKLEDSAMYFCASSESPAGLQETQYFGPGTRLLVL.

The V call is TRBV29-1, the J call TRBJ2-2; no reliable D call. The germline V gene has CDR1 SQVTM and CDR2 ANQGSEA. The V end lost 3 bases, the J end lost 4 bases, and 6 bases lay between the germline ends. This CDR3 has 12 amino acids. The CDR3 region has the DNA TGCAGCGTTGAGCACGTCACCGGGGAGCTGTTTTTT. It is translated as CSVEHVTGELFF.

The CDR3 DNA reads TGTGCCAGCAGTGAAGGCAGGGCCTATGGCTACACCTTC. Translated: CASSEGRAYGYTF. The J gene is TRBJ1-2, the V gene TRBV6-1; D perhaps matches TRBD1 (5 bases). Germline V lookup: CDR1 MNHNS, CDR2 SASEGT. Deletions cut 1 base from V and 4 bases from J, with 7 bases between. CDR3 length: 13 residues.

The rearrangement links TRBV18 to TRBJ2-7, with D possibly being TRBD1 (5 bases). CDR1 is KGHSH, CDR2 LQKENI, per germline. The CDR3 has 12 amino acids. V gave up 8 bases and J gave up 2 bases, with 10 bases separating them. In nucleotides, the CDR3 is TGTGCCAGCACAAGGGGTCCCTACGAGCAGTACTTC. Translated, it gives CASTRGPYEQYF.

The rearrangement links TRBV18 to TRBJ2-7; D uncertain. Germline CDR1 and CDR2: KGHSH and LQKENI. This CDR3 is built from 14 residues. Trimming removed 3 bases from V and 2 bases from J, with 11 bases in between. CDR3 DNA: TGTGCCAGCTCACCGTCCGGCGGAACCTACGAGCAGTACTTC. It specifies CASSPSGGTYEQYF. Full variable domain (remainder filled in from reference TRBV18 and TRBJ2-7): NAGVMQNPRHLVRRRGQEARLRCSPMKGHSHVYWYRQLPEEGLKFMVYLQKENIIDESGMPKERFSAEFPKEGPSILRIQQVVRGDSAAYFCASSPSGGTYEQYFGPGTRLTVT.

This rearrangement joins TRBV6-1 to TRBJ2-2, with 11 bases aligning to TRBD1. The J segment lost 7 bases and the V segment lost 5 bases, leaving 6 bases of the junction unmatched. Germline CDR1 MNHNS, CDR2 SASEGT. CDR3 length: 15 residues. In DNA form, the CDR3 reads TGTGCCAGCAGTCTCGGGACAGGGGGGAACGGGGAGCTGTTTTTT. Amino acids: CASSLGTGGNGELFF.

The chain has TRBV7-2 and TRBJ2-3; 8 bases line up with TRBD2. CDR1 is SGHTA and CDR2 is FQGNSA in the germline V gene. The CDR3 length is 16 residues. With 1 base clipped from V and 2 bases from J, the junction kept 5 bases outside the gene matches. The CDR3 protein is CASSLVGGRLTDTQYF. The CDR3 DNA reads as TGTGCCAGCAGCTTAGTGGGCGGGAGGCTCACAGATACGCAGTATTTT.

Of note for this clone: The sample contains more than one DNA sequence encoding this CDR3. The chain links TRBV11-2 to TRBJ2-5, with a tentative D call TRBD1 (5 bases). Deletions cut 3 bases from V and 5 bases from J, with 19 bases between. Germline V gene data show CDR1 as SGHAT and CDR2 as FQNNGV. The CDR3 loop spans 16 amino acids. CDR3 sequence reads: CASSLRSGQGWETQYF. The CDR3, as DNA: TGTGCCAGCAGCTTGAGGTCTGGCCAGGGATGGGAGACCCAGTACTTC.

V usage is TRBV7-3 and J usage is TRBJ2-5; perhaps TRBD1 as D (5 bases). The germline V and J ends were trimmed by 5 bases and 5 bases, with 18 bases remaining between them. The CDR3 extends over 15 amino acids. Germline V gene data show CDR1 as SGHTA and CDR2 as FQGTGA. CDR3 DNA: TGTGCCAGCAGCCGCGGATCAGGGCTAGGGGAGACCCAGTACTTC. Its protein product is CASSRGSGLGETQYF.

The chain employs TRBV4-3 and TRBJ1-2, with no clear D. The CDR3 covers 15 residues. Trimming stripped 0 bases from V and 0 bases from J, with 8 bases between. Germline V gene data show CDR1 as LGHNA and CDR2 as YSLEER. The CDR3 region has the DNA TGCGCCAGCAGCCAAGACCCCTCTGCTAACTATGGCTACACCTTC. It translates to CASSQDPSANYGYTF.